The 17 T cell receptor beta chains in this list originate from one sample, sequenced in a study of T-cell reconstitution after alpha-beta-depleted transplantation in children. As it was prepared, the TCRbeta library received unique molecular identifiers. TCRdb analysed the PCR reads with MiXCR anew, one entry per CDR3 protein. Here the sample spans 550,000 to 600,000 distinct CDR3 sequences, under 30% being singletons. This sample comprised PBMCs, mostly from graft donor cells, obtained 360 days after TCRalphabeta/CD19-depleted stem cell transplant. Receptors originate from a boy in the first two years of life who had a stem cell transplant for acute myeloid leukemia, so the T cells may come from the graft donor.

This clonotype was found many times. This CDR3 reads CASRRLAGGPITDTQYF. CDR3 bases: TGTGCCAGCAGGAGACTAGCGGGGGGGCCGATCACAGATACGCAGTATTTT. V and J are TRBV6-5 and TRBJ2-3, with TRBD2 matching over 14 bases. CDR1 MNHEY and CDR2 SVGAGI come from the germline V gene. CDR3 length equals 17 residues. The V segment lost 6 bases and the J segment 2 bases; nucleotides outside the gene matches: 7.

This sequence joins TRBV7-9 and TRBJ1-3; 7 bases map to TRBD1. The CDR3 is 15 amino acids. Germline CDR1 SEHNR, CDR2 FQNEAQ (reference sequence). Trimming removed 3 bases from V and 1 base from J; junction bases left unmatched: 3. CDR3 coding DNA: TGTGCCAGCAGCTTGGAGGGGGCATCTGGAAACACCATATATTTT. It specifies CASSLEGASGNTIYF.

The chain links TRBV12-3 or TRBV12-4 to TRBJ2-7, with D perhaps TRBD2 (5 bases). This CDR3 region has 13 residues. V lost 3 bases and J 6 bases, leaving 12 bases between the germline ends. CDR3 in DNA: TGTGCCAGCAGTTTCAGCGGCCCGGGCGAGCAGTACTTC. The encoded protein is CASSFSGPGEQYF.

This clonotype was seen ten or more times. CDR3 bases: TGCGCCAGCAGCCAAGATCCGGCCGCAGGGCGTGGGTCTGGGGGCACAGATACGCAGTATTTT. Protein: CASSQDPAAGRGSGGTDTQYF. The chain is built from TRBV4-1 and TRBJ2-3, with D possibly matching TRBD1 (5 bases). V lost 0 bases to trimming and J lost 1 base, with 26 bases between them. CDR1 is MGHRA and CDR2 is YSYEKL in the germline V gene. The CDR3 extends over 21 amino acids.

This sequence joins TRBV7-2 and TRBJ2-7; D assignment may be TRBD1 or TRBD2 (5 bases each). CDR3 length: 14 residues. V dropped 2 bases and J dropped 3 bases, with 11 bases sitting between them. Germline CDR1 reads SGHTA; CDR2 reads FQGNSA. The CDR3 nucleotides are TGTGCCAGCAGCTTATTCCGGGACGGCTACGAGCAGTACTTC. This codes for CASSLFRDGYEQYF.

In this sample, this clonotype turned up many times. The chain carries TRBV13 and TRBJ1-5; perhaps TRBD1 as D (5 bases). V dropped 3 bases and J dropped 2 bases, with 11 bases sitting between them. Germline V gene lookup returns CDR1 PRHDT and CDR2 FYEKMQ (reference sequence). The CDR3 totals 15 residues. The CDR3 loop reads CASSFRGGGNQPQHF. The CDR3 region has the DNA TGTGCCAGCAGCTTTAGAGGAGGGGGCAATCAGCCCCAGCATTTT. Full variable domain (rest looked up from reference TRBV13 and TRBJ1-5): AAGVIQSPRHLIKEKRETATLKCYPIPRHDTVYWYQQGPGQDPQFLISFYEKMQSDKGSIPDRFSAQQFSDYHSELNMSSLELGDSALYFCASSFRGGGNQPQHFGDGTRLSIL.

This clonotype was found many times. The CDR3 spells CASSPNTGGLAYNEQFF. In DNA form, the CDR3 reads TGTGCCAGCAGCCCCAATACCGGGGGACTAGCCTACAATGAGCAGTTCTTC. The V and J genes are TRBV7-6 and TRBJ2-1; 8 nucleotides line up with TRBD2. The CDR3 is made up of 17 amino acids. The germline gives CDR1 SGHVS, CDR2 FNYEAQ. J gave up 2 bases and V 5 bases, and 11 bases lay outside the gene matches.

This sequence joins TRBV5-1 and TRBJ2-5, with 7 positions matching TRBD1. This CDR3 has 14 amino acids. CDR1 is SGHRS, CDR2 YFSETQ, per germline. Trimming at V came to 2 bases and at J to 3 bases, leaving 4 bases not matched to a gene. Here the CDR3 reads CASSFIGTEETQYF. The CDR3 DNA is TGCGCCAGCAGCTTCATCGGGACAGAAGAGACCCAGTACTTC.

The chain is built from TRBV28 and TRBJ2-5; 7 bases align to TRBD1. The CDR3 is made up of 14 amino acids. From germline, CDR1 is MDHEN and CDR2 SYDVKM. J gave up 4 bases and V 5 bases, and 7 bases lay outside the gene matches. CDR3 DNA sequence: TGTGCCAGCAGTCTTCTTAACAGGGGAGAGACCCAGTACTTC. This codes for CASSLLNRGETQYF.

This clonotype appeared a few times. CDR3 nucleotides: TGTGCCAGCAGCCGACAGGGAAATGAAAAACTGTTTTTT. The encoded protein is CASSRQGNEKLFF. V and J are TRBV12-3 or TRBV12-4 and TRBJ1-4, with 7 bases lining up with TRBD1. CDR3 length: 13 amino acids. V lost 6 bases to trimming and J lost 5 bases; unmatched junction nucleotides: 3.

This clonotype was detected a few times. V gene TRBV15 combines with J gene TRBJ2-1, with 13 bases that match TRBD2. The J segment lost 5 bases and the V segment lost 1 base, leaving 2 bases of the junction unmatched. Looked up from germline, CDR1 is LNHNV and CDR2 is YYDKDF (reference sequence). The CDR3 consists of 16 residues. CDR3 in amino acids: CATSRGGTSGNNEQFF. The DNA of the CDR3 is TGTGCCACCAGCAGAGGTGGGACTAGCGGGAACAATGAGCAGTTCTTC.

The V gene is TRBV5-1, the J gene TRBJ2-5; D is undetermined. V lost 4 bases and J lost 3, with 10 bases in between. Germline values: CDR1 SGHRS, CDR2 YFSETQ. The CDR3 loop spans 13 amino acids. This CDR3 is CASSRWREETQYF. Here the CDR3 DNA reads TGCGCCAGCAGCCGGTGGAGAGAAGAGACCCAGTACTTC.

This clonotype was detected ten times or more. The rearrangement links TRBV20-1 to TRBJ2-1; TRBD2 agrees at 10 bases. The CDR3 is made up of 17 amino acids. V lost 1 base, J lost 7 bases, and 13 bases stayed unmatched. Germline V gene data show CDR1 as DFQATT and CDR2 as SNEGSKA (reference sequence). CDR3 nucleotide sequence: TGCAGTGCTAGAGGTTCTTCAGCGGGGGGGCCAAGGAATGAGCAGTTCTTC. Protein sequence: CSARGSSAGGPRNEQFF.

The rearrangement uses TRBV24-1 and TRBJ1-2; tentative D call: TRBD1 (6 bases). In germline, CDR1 is KGHDR, CDR2 SFDVKD. V dropped 2 bases and J dropped 3 bases, with 9 bases sitting between them. The CDR3 totals 14 residues. CDR3 sequence reads: CATSDSGVDYGYTF. CDR3 nucleotide sequence: TGTGCCACCAGTGATTCAGGGGTTGACTATGGCTACACCTTC.

This clonotype was seen a handful of times. V is TRBV25-1 and J is TRBJ1-2; D ambiguous. This CDR3 spans 12 amino acids. The germline gives CDR1 MGHDK, CDR2 SYGVNS. V was cut by 5 bases and J by 8 bases, with 12 bases left in between. The CDR3 coding sequence is TGTGCCAGCAGTCTACGGACCTCCGGCTACACCTTC. It codes for CASSLRTSGYTF.

Many counts were recorded for this clonotype. The V gene is TRBV2, the J gene TRBJ2-5, with D possibly TRBD2 on 5 matching bases. CDR3 length equals 10 residues. Trimming cost V 7 bases and J 7 bases, with 7 bases left between them. The germline V gene has CDR1 SNHLY and CDR2 FYNNEI. CDR3 DNA: TGTGCCAGCACCGAGGGGACCCAGTACTTC. This encodes CASTEGTQYF.

This clonotype has at least ten counts. The chain couples TRBV20-1 to TRBJ2-1; 8 bases match TRBD2. The CDR3 spans 16 residues. Germline CDR1 and CDR2: DFQATT and SNEGSKA (reference sequence). V shed 8 bases, J shed 2 bases, and the junction held 14 bases outside the gene matches. In DNA form, the CDR3 reads TGCAGTCTTCACCCATTGACTAGCGTCACCTACAATGAGCAGTTCTTC. Protein sequence: CSLHPLTSVTYNEQFF.